This T cell receptor beta chain comes out of a study of cytomegalovirus exposure and HLA in healthy donors. Study as a whole: Among around 180 million T cells, an earlier analysis found about 100 million unique TCR beta sequences. General study points: Earlier analysis yielded a pattern in which most TCR beta V segments were productive about 90% or about 30% of the time. In a later analysis, parvovirus B19, influenza, CMV and Epstein-Barr virus appeared linked to several top co-occurrence clusters. Many donors carried some public TCRs, although rarity characterized most TCR sequences.

Notes on this clone: Antigen specificity is unknown.

This CDR3 has 15 amino acids. V dropped 0 bases and J dropped 9 bases, with 13 bases sitting between them. From germline, CDR1 is SGHRS and CDR2 YFSETQ. Researchers ran the PCR with 60 Vbeta and 13 Jbeta primers. The method was immunoSEQ multiplex PCR; TCRdb's version includes in-frame clones alone and lacks a portion of them. The sample shows around 70,000 clones, roughly 70% of them seen only once. The TCR was taken from a man between 70 and 80 years old in good health and CMV-seronegative. V usage is TRBV5-1 and J usage is TRBJ1-6; weak D call: TRBD1 (6 bases). The source material was PBMCs. The CDR3 loop is CASSLGQEAGSPLHF. CDR3 bases: TGCGCCAGCAGCTTGGGACAGGAAGCTGGTTCACCCCTCCACTTT.